The 20 T cell receptor beta chains given below trace back to one sample, sequenced in a study of blood T cell repertoires in COVID-19. This table comes from immunoSEQ multiplex PCR, and its TCRdb copy is limited to in-frame clones, with some not included. The sample yields 95,000 to 110,000 clones, 80% to 90% seen once. The sample taken for sequencing was peripheral blood. These receptors were taken from a man aged 45 to 65 with acute or convalescent COVID-19.

This sequence joins TRBV27 and TRBJ1-2; D not certain. CDR3 length: 17 amino acids. Looked up from germline, CDR1 is MNHEY and CDR2 is SMNVEV (reference sequence). Between the trimmed V and J ends, which lost 1 base and 0 bases, there was a span of 15 bases. CDR3: CASSLLSGGETNYGYTF. CDR3 DNA: TGTGCCAGCAGTTTATTGAGTGGCGGGGAGACTAACTATGGCTACACCTTC.

The chain couples TRBV6-5 to TRBJ1-3; possibly TRBD1 for D (6 bases). Germline V gene lookup returns CDR1 MNHEY and CDR2 SVGAGI. CDR3 length: 15 amino acids. The V end lost 6 bases, the J end lost 2 bases, and 14 bases lay between the germline ends. The CDR3 loop is CASSSTGHTGNTIYF. The DNA for the CDR3 is TGTGCCAGCAGCTCGACGGGACACACTGGAAACACCATATATTTT.

This chain links TRBV5-5 with TRBJ1-1; TRBD1 aligns across 8 bases. J lost 3 bases, V lost 3 bases, and 10 bases had no gene match. CDR3 length: 16 residues. Germline CDR1 SGHKS, CDR2 YYEKEE (reference sequence). The CDR3 is CASSSWAGGADTEAFF. The CDR3 DNA reads TGTGCCAGCAGCTCTTGGGCAGGGGGCGCGGACACTGAAGCTTTCTTT.

The gene calls are TRBV2 and TRBJ1-5; perhaps TRBD1 as D (6 bases). Trimming cost V 5 bases and J 4 bases, with 21 bases left between them. The CDR3 sequence is 17 residues long. Germline V lookup: CDR1 SNHLY, CDR2 FYNNEI. The CDR3 DNA follows: TGTGCCAGCAGTCTCGGGGGGAACAGGGAGGGGAATCAGCCCCAGCATTTT. This encodes CASSLGGNREGNQPQHF.

Here the CDR3 DNA reads TGTGCCAGCAGCGTAGCAGGATATTACACAGATACGCAGTATTTT. Protein sequence: CASSVAGYYTDTQYF. V gene TRBV9 combines with J gene TRBJ2-3; D is unresolved. The germline CDR1 and CDR2 sequences are SGDLS and YYNGEE. Trimming left V 0 bases short and J 2 bases short, with 10 bases between. The CDR3 has 15 amino acids.

The CDR3 protein is CASSPTGNTEAFF. Here the CDR3 DNA reads TGTGCCAGCAGTCCGACAGGAAACACTGAAGCTTTCTTT. The chain uses TRBV6-5 and TRBJ1-1; tentative D call: TRBD1 (6 bases). Trimming left V 5 bases short and J 2 bases short, with 9 bases between. The CDR3 runs to 13 residues. The V gene's germline CDR1 is MNHEY and CDR2 SVGAGI.

The chain joins TRBV30 to TRBJ2-5; 9 bases map to TRBD2. V was clipped by 5 bases and J by 0 bases; unmatched bases: 7. CDR3 length equals 15 residues. Germline lookup yields CDR1 GTSNPN and CDR2 SVGIG (reference sequence). The CDR3 is CAWVDSGGYQETQYF. DNA of the CDR3: TGTGCCTGGGTCGACAGCGGGGGGTACCAAGAGACCCAGTACTTC. Filled out from reference TRBV30 and TRBJ2-5, the complete variable domain reads SQTIHQWPATLVQPVGSPLSLECTVEGTSNPNLYWYRQAAGRGLQLLFYSVGIGQISSEVPQNLSASRPQDRQFILSSKKLLLSDSGFYLCAWVDSGGYQETQYFGPGTRLLVL.

V gene TRBV10-3 combines with J gene TRBJ2-3; no clear D. The germline V gene has CDR1 ENHRY and CDR2 SYGVKD. The CDR3 length is 13 residues. The germline V and J ends were trimmed by 7 bases and 1 base, with 9 bases remaining between them. The CDR3 sequence: CAITLSGTDTQYF. The CDR3 nucleotides are TGTGCCATCACTCTTTCGGGCACAGATACGCAGTATTTT.

The genes are TRBV7-2 and TRBJ2-7; perhaps TRBD1 as D (5 bases). The CDR3 is 15 residues long. Between the trimmed V and J ends, which lost 5 bases and 5 bases, there was a span of 19 bases. From germline, CDR1 is SGHTA and CDR2 FQGNSA. The CDR3 DNA reads TGTGCCAGCAGCCCTTGGGGCACGAAGGGCCACGAGCAGTACTTC. It specifies CASSPWGTKGHEQYF.

The rearrangement links TRBV5-4 to TRBJ2-7; D is unclear. Germline V gene lookup returns CDR1 SGHNT and CDR2 YYREEE (reference sequence). This CDR3 has 13 amino acids. V lost 4 bases and J 3 bases, leaving 11 bases between the germline ends. The CDR3 loop reads CASSALGDYEQYF. The CDR3 DNA reads as TGTGCCAGCAGCGCGCTGGGCGACTACGAGCAGTACTTC.

The genes are TRBV18 and TRBJ1-6; the D gene is possibly TRBD1 (6 bases). The CDR3 sequence is 14 residues long. V was clipped by 3 bases and J by 8 bases, with 11 bases between them. Germline V gene lookup returns CDR1 KGHSH and CDR2 LQKENI. CDR3 in DNA: TGTGCCAGCTCACCGAATACAGGGCATTCACCCCTCCACTTT. The encoded protein is CASSPNTGHSPLHF.

The chain has TRBV5-8 and TRBJ2-1, with D tentatively TRBD2 (6 bases). With 4 bases removed from V and 7 bases from J, the gap between germline ends came to 15 bases. Germline CDR1 SGHTS, CDR2 YDEGEE. This CDR3 has 14 residues. CDR3 protein: CASSTLGGRNEQFF. DNA for the CDR3: TGTGCCAGCAGCACCCTCGGGGGTCGGAATGAGCAGTTCTTC. Full variable domain (rest looked up from reference TRBV5-8 and TRBJ2-1): EAGVTQSPTHLIKTRGQQATLRCSPISGHTSVYWYQQALGLGLQFLLWYDEGEERNRGNFPPRFSGRQFPNYSSELNVNALELEDSALYLCASSTLGGRNEQFFGPGTRLTVL.

This chain joins TRBV27 and TRBJ2-1; TRBD1 matches at 11 bases. The junction had 7 bases not matched to a gene; V was cut back by 5 bases and J by 4 bases. Germline-derived CDR1 and CDR2 are MNHEY and SMNVEV (reference sequence). There are 16 residues in the CDR3. DNA for the CDR3: TGTGCCAGCAGTCCTCTGGACAGGGGGCTTTACAATGAGCAGTTCTTC. Translation gives CASSPLDRGLYNEQFF.

V is TRBV5-4 and J is TRBJ2-1; D is uncertain. V was pared by 0 bases and J by 10 bases, with 14 bases between. CDR3 size: 14 residues. CDR1 and CDR2 (germline): SGHNT, YYREEE (reference sequence). The CDR3 loop reads CASSLAPHELEQFF. In DNA, the CDR3 is TGTGCCAGCAGCTTGGCTCCCCACGAACTCGAGCAGTTCTTC.

The chain carries TRBV19 and TRBJ2-2; 7 bases align to TRBD1. The V segment lost 5 bases and the J segment 2 bases; nucleotides outside the gene matches: 8. Germline lookup yields CDR1 LNHDA and CDR2 SQIVND (reference sequence). This CDR3 region has 16 residues. CDR3 bases: TGTGCCAGTAGTGTTCGACAGGGCCTTAACACCGGGGAGCTGTTTTTT. Encoded protein: CASSVRQGLNTGELFF.

The CDR3 nucleotides read TGTGCCAGCAGTGAAACCCAGGGAAGTCCCTACGAGCAGTACTTC. Amino acid sequence: CASSETQGSPYEQYF. The V call is TRBV6-1, the J call TRBJ2-7; D perhaps matches TRBD1 (5 bases). The CDR3 loop spans 15 amino acids. The germline V gene has CDR1 MNHNS and CDR2 SASEGT. Trimming took 2 bases from V and 2 from J, leaving 13 bases between them.

The chain carries TRBV7-9 and TRBJ2-5, with TRBD1 matching over 7 bases. The ends lost 1 base at V and 5 bases at J; junction bases unmatched: 7. Germline V gene data show CDR1 as SEHNR and CDR2 as FQNEAQ (reference sequence). This CDR3 is built from 15 residues. CDR3 DNA: TGTGCCAGCAGCTTAGGTCCTACAGGGGCTGAGACCCAGTACTTC. Its protein product is CASSLGPTGAETQYF.

The chain couples TRBV18 to TRBJ1-1; D remains ambiguous. Trimming removed 0 bases at V and 10 bases at J, with 9 bases between. Germline V gives CDR1 KGHSH, CDR2 LQKENI. The length of the CDR3 is 12 residues. In DNA form, the CDR3 reads TGTGCCAGCTCACCACCCCTCTCGTCAGCTTTCTTT. This gives the protein CASSPPLSSAFF.

This rearrangement joins TRBV24-1 to TRBJ1-4; D call uncertain. Germline assignment: CDR1 KGHDR and CDR2 SFDVKD. The V and J ends lost 7 bases and 5 bases respectively, with 10 bases between them. The CDR3 loop spans 13 amino acids. The CDR3, as DNA: TGTGCCACCAGGTCAAACGGGAATGAAAAACTGTTTTTT. It is translated as CATRSNGNEKLFF.

The chain employs TRBV27 and TRBJ1-5; 7 bases are shared with TRBD1. The CDR3 consists of 17 residues. The germline V gene has CDR1 MNHEY and CDR2 SMNVEV (reference sequence). With V trimmed by 3 bases and J by 4 bases, 12 bases remained unmatched. The CDR3 is CASSFMGGRGENQPQHF. The CDR3 DNA reads TGTGCCAGCAGTTTTATGGGGGGCAGGGGGGAAAATCAGCCCCAGCATTTT.